This T cell receptor (beta chain) comes out of a study of early T cells in non-severe SARS-CoV-2 infection. Deletions cut 6 bases from V and 5 bases from J, with 13 bases between. The CDR3 is 13 residues long. Germline V gene lookup returns CDR1 SNHLY and CDR2 FYNNEI. TCRdb itself ran the 5' RACE reads through MiXCR, one entry per CDR3 protein. The sample records tens of thousands of distinct CDR3 sequences, less than 9.5% being singletons. Sequenced here: whole blood, sampled at baseline. The chain carries TRBV2 and TRBJ1-1; possibly TRBD1 for D (5 bases). The clonotype comes from an adult who was a healthcare worker with PCR-confirmed SARS-CoV-2 infection or an uninfected control (not recorded which). Here the CDR3 reads CASRGRMLTEAFF. The CDR3 region has the DNA TGTGCCAGCAGGGGACGGATGCTTACTGAAGCTTTCTTT.